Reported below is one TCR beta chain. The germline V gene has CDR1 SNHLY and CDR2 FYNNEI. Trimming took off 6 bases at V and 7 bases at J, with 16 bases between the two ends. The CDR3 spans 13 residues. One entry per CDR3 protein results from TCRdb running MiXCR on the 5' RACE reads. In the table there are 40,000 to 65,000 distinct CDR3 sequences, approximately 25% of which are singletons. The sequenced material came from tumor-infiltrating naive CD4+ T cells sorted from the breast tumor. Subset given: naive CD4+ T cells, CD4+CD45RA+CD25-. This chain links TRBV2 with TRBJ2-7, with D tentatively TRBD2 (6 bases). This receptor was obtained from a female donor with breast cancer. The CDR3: CASRGTYLGEQYF. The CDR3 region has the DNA TGTGCCAGCAGAGGGACTTACCTAGGGGAGCAGTACTTC.